The next 27 T cell receptor beta chains were all read from a single sample in a study of shared T cell receptors in the human thymus. Produced via immunoSEQ multiplex PCR; TCRdb's table is partial and in-frame only. Among some 660,000 clones listed, 87% were seen once. This sample also appeared in a second study, on human thymus T cells.

Sequenced sample: thymocytes. The receptors here all came from a boy in the first two years of life with a congenital heart defect.

The J gene is TRBJ2-1, the V gene TRBV7-3, with D maybe TRBD2 (6 bases). The germline gives CDR1 SGHTA, CDR2 FQGTGA. V dropped 4 bases and J dropped 5 bases, with 15 bases sitting between them. This CDR3 is 15 amino acids long. The CDR3 loop reads CASSSTAGGDNEQFF. The CDR3 DNA follows: TGTGCCAGCAGCTCAACGGCAGGAGGGGACAATGAGCAGTTCTTC.

The V and J genes are TRBV18 and TRBJ1-5; no firm D call. Trimming cost V 0 bases and J 4 bases, with 16 bases left between them. Germline-derived CDR1 and CDR2 are KGHSH and LQKENI. The CDR3 is made up of 17 amino acids. The CDR3 here is CASSPPSGSRANQPQHF. The CDR3 DNA reads as TGTGCCAGCTCACCACCCTCCGGGTCGCGCGCAAATCAGCCCCAGCATTTT.

The chain recombines TRBV10-3 with TRBJ2-7, with 15 nucleotides matching TRBD2. CDR3 length: 21 residues. J lost 2 bases, V lost 3 bases, and 17 bases had no gene match. Germline V gene sequence: CDR1 ENHRY, CDR2 SYGVKD. The CDR3 protein is CAISEKYPGTSGRWKTYEQYF. As DNA, the CDR3 is TGTGCCATCAGTGAAAAATACCCTGGGACTAGCGGGAGGTGGAAGACCTACGAGCAGTACTTC.

CDR3 coding DNA: TGCGCCAGCAGCTTGGGGACAGGGGGCGCAAGAGGTGGAAACACCATATATTTT. Translation gives CASSLGTGGARGGNTIYF. The V gene is TRBV5-1, the J gene TRBJ1-3, with TRBD1 matching over 11 bases. Trimming at V came to 0 bases and at J to 3 bases, leaving 8 bases not matched to a gene. Germline V gene lookup returns CDR1 SGHRS and CDR2 YFSETQ. The CDR3 runs to 18 residues.

This chain joins TRBV27 and TRBJ2-3, with D unresolved. The ends were cut back, 4 bases at V and 0 bases at J, with 17 bases in the middle. CDR1 MNHEY and CDR2 SMNVEV come from the germline V gene (reference sequence). The CDR3 extends over 17 amino acids. CDR3 amino acids: CASSSRPVPTSTDTQYF. Written as DNA, the CDR3 is TGTGCCAGCAGTTCGCGTCCGGTTCCGACTAGCACAGATACGCAGTATTTT.

This clone occurred once. The chain is built from TRBV30 and TRBJ1-1; 10 nucleotides match TRBD1. The CDR3 sequence is 15 residues long. After removal of 3 bases from V and 0 bases from J, the junction contained 4 bases not matched to a gene. Germline assignment: CDR1 GTSNPN and CDR2 SVGIG (reference sequence). This CDR3 reads CAWRGTGALNTEAFF. The CDR3 bases are TGTGCCTGGAGAGGGACAGGGGCATTGAACACTGAAGCTTTCTTT.

The V gene is TRBV14, the J gene TRBJ2-1, with 9 bases fitting TRBD1. Trimming cost V 4 bases and J 4 bases; bases outside gene matches: 11. In germline, CDR1 is SGHDN, CDR2 FVKESK. The CDR3 has 17 residues. This CDR3 reads CASSPINRGQAYNEQFF. The CDR3 DNA reads TGTGCCAGCAGCCCAATAAACAGGGGGCAGGCTTACAATGAGCAGTTCTTC. Looking up the rest from reference TRBV14 and TRBJ2-1 gives the full variable domain: EAGVTQFPSHSVIEKGQTVTLRCDPISGHDNLYWYRRVMGKEIKFLLHFVKESKQDESGMPNNRFLAERTGGTYSTLKVQPAELEDSGVYFCASSPINRGQAYNEQFFGPGTRLTVL.

This chain uses TRBV7-8 with TRBJ1-1, with 7 bases that match TRBD1. This CDR3 comprises 16 residues. The V gene end was trimmed by 2 bases and the J gene end by 4 bases; junction bases not matched to a gene: 10. Germline CDR1 reads SGHVS; CDR2 reads FQNEAQ. The CDR3 sequence is CASSLSSRGLFTEAFF. The CDR3 nucleotides read TGTGCCAGCAGCTTATCGTCAAGGGGGCTTTTCACTGAAGCTTTCTTT.

This clone was seen only a few times. The chain employs TRBV4-1 and TRBJ1-3; D not resolved. The CDR3 runs to 16 residues. Looked up from germline, CDR1 is MGHRA and CDR2 is YSYEKL. V was clipped by 1 base and J by 0 bases, with 10 bases between them. CDR3 bases: TGCGCCAGCAGCCAAGGACAACAGTTCTCTGGAAACACCATATATTTT. The encoded protein is CASSQGQQFSGNTIYF.

This clone has just one count. V usage is TRBV28 and J usage is TRBJ2-1; 11 nucleotides align to TRBD2. Germline V gene data show CDR1 as MDHEN and CDR2 as SYDVKM. With 2 bases clipped from V and 0 bases from J, the junction kept 9 bases outside the gene matches. CDR3 length: 19 amino acids. CDR3 bases: TGTGCCAGCAGTTTACCTTCTCTAGCGGGGGGACACTCCTACAATGAGCAGTTCTTC. Amino acids: CASSLPSLAGGHSYNEQFF.

The chain is built from TRBV4-1 and TRBJ1-4; a weak D match, TRBD1 (5 bases). With 1 base removed from V and 3 bases from J, the gap between germline ends came to 12 bases. CDR3 length: 16 residues. Germline CDR1 is MGHRA and CDR2 is YSYEKL. The CDR3, as DNA: TGCGCCAGCAGCCAAGTTTTTCGGGACTCTAATGAAAAACTGTTTTTT. It translates to CASSQVFRDSNEKLFF.

The chain recombines TRBV2 with TRBJ2-7; TRBD1 matches at 8 bases. Germline lookup yields CDR1 SNHLY and CDR2 FYNNEI. The CDR3 has 13 amino acids. V shed 7 bases and J 3 bases; nucleotides not matched to a gene: 5. Written as DNA, the CDR3 is TGTGCCAGCACACAGACAGGGGTCTACGAGCAGTACTTC. Translating gives CASTQTGVYEQYF.

This chain uses TRBV5-8 with TRBJ2-7; TRBD1 matches 7 bases. This CDR3 has 13 amino acids. Trimming removed 4 bases from V and 3 bases from J; junction bases left unmatched: 4. Germline CDR1 is SGHTS and CDR2 is YDEGEE. CDR3 region: CASSMGQSYEQYF. The CDR3 DNA sequence: TGTGCCAGCAGCATGGGACAGAGCTACGAGCAGTACTTC.

This chain connects TRBV13 to TRBJ2-7, with a possible D match to TRBD1 (6 bases). This CDR3 contains 15 residues. V was pared by 4 bases and J by 7 bases, with 20 bases between. CDR1 is PRHDT and CDR2 is FYEKMQ in the germline V gene (reference sequence). CDR3 loop: CASSSYGTRLSEQYF. The CDR3, as DNA: TGTGCCAGCAGCTCATACGGGACACGGCTGAGTGAGCAGTACTTC.

V and J are TRBV5-4 and TRBJ2-5; 11 nucleotides align to TRBD2. This CDR3 is 13 amino acids long. Germline CDR1 reads SGHNT; CDR2 reads YYREEE (reference sequence). Trimming cost V 5 bases and J 5 bases; bases outside gene matches: 2. CDR3 loop: CASRTSGEETQYF. Written as DNA, the CDR3 is TGTGCCAGCAGGACTAGCGGGGAGGAGACCCAGTACTTC.

This chain uses TRBV5-1 with TRBJ2-3; 8 bases are a match to TRBD2. This CDR3 comprises 20 residues. In germline, CDR1 is SGHRS, CDR2 YFSETQ. V lost 2 bases, J lost 4 bases, and 21 bases stayed unmatched. In nucleotides, the CDR3 is TGCGCCAGCAGCTTACAATTGACAGCACCGGGACTAGGAATCTCAGATACGCAGTATTTT. Encoded protein: CASSLQLTAPGLGISDTQYF.

The rearrangement uses TRBV5-1 and TRBJ2-2, with 8 bases identical to TRBD2. The CDR3 is 16 residues long. V dropped 4 bases and J dropped 7; count of bases not matched to a gene: 12. From germline, CDR1 is SGHRS and CDR2 YFSETQ. This chain's CDR3 is CASSPEGLVSNGELFF. Written as DNA, the CDR3 is TGCGCCAGCAGCCCAGAGGGACTAGTCTCGAACGGGGAGCTGTTTTTT.

The chain couples TRBV7-9 to TRBJ2-1, with D possibly TRBD1 on 8 matching bases. Trimming removed 2 bases at V and 7 bases at J, with 12 bases between. Germline lookup yields CDR1 SEHNR and CDR2 FQNEAQ (reference sequence). The CDR3 length is 14 residues. This chain's CDR3 is CASSLNRGGNEQFF. CDR3 sequence (DNA): TGTGCCAGCAGCTTAAACAGGGGGGGAAATGAGCAGTTCTTC. Looking up the rest from reference TRBV7-9 and TRBJ2-1 gives the full variable domain: DTGVSQNPRHKITKRGQNVTFRCDPISEHNRLYWYRQTLGQGPEFLTYFQNEAQLEKSRLLSDRFSAERPKGSFSTLEIQRTEQGDSAMYLCASSLNRGGNEQFFGPGTRLTVL.

The gene calls are TRBV28 and TRBJ2-7, with 13 nucleotides matching TRBD2. Germline assignment: CDR1 MDHEN and CDR2 SYDVKM. The CDR3 spans 17 residues. Unmatched junction bases numbered 9, after V lost 3 bases and J lost 4 bases. The DNA for the CDR3 is TGTGCCAGCAGTTTGCCACTAGCGGGAGGGCAACCTTACGAGCAGTACTTC. Protein: CASSLPLAGGQPYEQYF.

The chain uses TRBV2 and TRBJ2-7, with 7 bases aligning to TRBD1. The CDR3 has 15 amino acids. With V trimmed by 0 bases and J by 4 bases, 6 bases remained unmatched. CDR1 is SNHLY, CDR2 FYNNEI, per germline. The CDR3 sequence is CASSEAKGGWYEQYF. CDR3 DNA: TGTGCCAGCAGTGAAGCGAAAGGGGGCTGGTACGAGCAGTACTTC.

V is TRBV27 and J is TRBJ1-2, with D possibly matching TRBD1 (6 bases). From germline, CDR1 is MNHEY and CDR2 SMNVEV (reference sequence). Trimming removed 7 bases at V and 8 bases at J, with 17 bases between. The CDR3 contains 13 residues. As DNA, the CDR3 is TGTGCCAGCACTTCATGGACAGATCAGGGCTACACCTTC. Translation gives CASTSWTDQGYTF.

This chain joins TRBV29-1 and TRBJ2-3; TRBD2 matches at 9 bases. The germline V gene encodes CDR1 SQVTM and CDR2 ANQGSEA. The CDR3 has 16 amino acids. V was pared by 4 bases and J by 0 bases, with 8 bases of the junction left unmatched. CDR3 protein: CSVGGASGVSTDTQYF. The CDR3 region has the DNA TGCAGCGTTGGGGGGGCTAGCGGGGTTAGCACAGATACGCAGTATTTT.

The rearrangement links TRBV30 to TRBJ1-1; D is possibly TRBD1 (5 bases). Germline-derived CDR1 and CDR2 are GTSNPN and SVGIG (reference sequence). V was pared by 6 bases and J by 0 bases, with 23 bases between. CDR3 length: 17 residues. CDR3 in amino acids: CACPGVGQGGMNTEAFF. For the CDR3, the DNA is TGTGCCTGCCCCGGAGTGGGCCAGGGAGGAATGAACACTGAAGCTTTCTTT.

V is TRBV28 and J is TRBJ2-5, with D possibly TRBD2 on 5 matching bases. The CDR3 sequence is 15 residues long. In germline, CDR1 is MDHEN, CDR2 SYDVKM. V shed 5 bases and J shed 2 bases, with 15 bases lying between them. This chain's CDR3 is CASSQRGLLQETQYF. The CDR3 DNA follows: TGTGCCAGCAGTCAGCGAGGGCTACTACAAGAGACCCAGTACTTC.

The chain uses TRBV6-5 and TRBJ1-1; TRBD1 might be the D (6 bases). Between the trimmed V and J ends, which lost 8 bases and 1 base, there was a span of 14 bases. The CDR3 sequence is 14 residues long. Germline V gene data show CDR1 as MNHEY and CDR2 as SVGAGI. This CDR3 reads CASGTGTKNTEAFF. CDR3 DNA sequence: TGTGCCAGCGGGACCGGGACAAAGAACACTGAAGCTTTCTTT.

This sequence joins TRBV5-6 and TRBJ2-5; D is ambiguous. The V end lost 4 bases, the J end lost 3 bases, and 22 bases lay between the germline ends. This CDR3 spans 17 amino acids. Germline CDR1 reads SGHDT; CDR2 reads YYEEEE. CDR3 sequence (DNA): TGTGCCAGCAGCCTCAGTTTTAGGAAGAGGCCTAAAGAGACCCAGTACTTC. It is translated as CASSLSFRKRPKETQYF.

CDR3 loop: CASSQVRVWEMNTEAFF. CDR3 nucleotides: TGCGCCAGCAGCCAAGTTAGGGTCTGGGAGATGAACACTGAAGCTTTCTTT. The chain has TRBV4-1 and TRBJ1-1; D unresolved. The length of the CDR3 is 17 residues. Germline V lookup: CDR1 MGHRA, CDR2 YSYEKL. V was pared by 1 base and J by 0 bases, with 15 bases between.